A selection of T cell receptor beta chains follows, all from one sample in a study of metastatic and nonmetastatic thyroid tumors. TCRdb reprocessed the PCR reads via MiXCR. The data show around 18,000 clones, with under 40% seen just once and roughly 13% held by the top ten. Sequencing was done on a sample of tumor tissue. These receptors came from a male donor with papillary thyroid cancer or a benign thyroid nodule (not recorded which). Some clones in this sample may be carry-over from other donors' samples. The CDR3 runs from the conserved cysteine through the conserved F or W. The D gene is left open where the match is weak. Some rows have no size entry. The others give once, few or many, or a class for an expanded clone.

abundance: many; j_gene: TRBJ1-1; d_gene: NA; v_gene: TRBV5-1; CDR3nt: TGCGCCAGCAGCTTGGAATTTGCAGGGGCTGAAGCTTTCTTT; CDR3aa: CASSLEFAGAEAFF
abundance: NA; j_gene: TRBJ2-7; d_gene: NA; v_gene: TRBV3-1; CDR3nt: TGTGCCAGCAGCCCGGACAGGTCGGGGGGCGACGAGCAGTACTTC; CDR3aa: CASSPDRSGGDEQYF
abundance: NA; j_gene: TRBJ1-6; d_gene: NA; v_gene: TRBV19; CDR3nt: TGTGCCAGTTCTACCCCCCCCCCGGGGAACCAAGGTGGTTCACCCCTCCACTTT; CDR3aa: CASSTPPPGNQGGSPLHF
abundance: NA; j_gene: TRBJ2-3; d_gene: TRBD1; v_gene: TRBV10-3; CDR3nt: TGTGCCATCAGGGAGGGACAGGGGGGCACAGATACGCAGTATTTT; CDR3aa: CAIREGQGGTDTQYF
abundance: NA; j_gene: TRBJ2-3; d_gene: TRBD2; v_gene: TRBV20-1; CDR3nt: TGCAGTGCTAGATTATGGACTAGCCAGGCAGATACGCAGTATTTT; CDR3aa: CSARLWTSQADTQYF
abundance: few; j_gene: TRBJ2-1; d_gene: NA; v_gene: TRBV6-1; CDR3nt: TGTGCCAGCAGTGAGTTCAGGGTTTCCCTCATTTACAATGAGCAGTTCTTC; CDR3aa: CASSEFRVSLIYNEQFF
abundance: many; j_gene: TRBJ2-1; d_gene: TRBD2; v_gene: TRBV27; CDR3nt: TGTGCCAGCAGTCCGGAGCGGGGGAGTAATGAGCAGTTCTTC; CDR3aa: CASSPERGSNEQFF
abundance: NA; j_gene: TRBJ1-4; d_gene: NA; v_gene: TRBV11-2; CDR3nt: TGTGCCAGCAGCCGCGGGGAGAGGAATGAAAAACTGTTTTTT; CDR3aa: CASSRGERNEKLFF
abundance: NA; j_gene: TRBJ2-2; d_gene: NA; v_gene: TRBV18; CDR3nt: TGTGCCAGCTCACCACCTAATCGGATTAGCGGGGAGCTGTTTTTT; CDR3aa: CASSPPNRISGELFF
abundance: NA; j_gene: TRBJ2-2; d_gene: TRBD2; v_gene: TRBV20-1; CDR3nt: TGCAGTGCTAGCTTGTTTGGGGGGGTGGAGACCGGGGAGCTGTTTTTT; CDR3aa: CSASLFGGVETGELFF
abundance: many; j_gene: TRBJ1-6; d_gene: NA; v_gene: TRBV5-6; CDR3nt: TGTGCCAGCAGCTCCTTTGGGACCTCACCCCTCCACTTT; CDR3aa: CASSSFGTSPLHF
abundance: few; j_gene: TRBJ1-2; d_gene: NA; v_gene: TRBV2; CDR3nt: TGTGCCAGCAGTGACGGGGGGCGGGCGTTTAATGGCTACACCTTC; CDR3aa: CASSDGGRAFNGYTF
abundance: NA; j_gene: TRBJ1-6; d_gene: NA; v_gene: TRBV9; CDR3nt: TGTGCCAGCAGCATCTCCCCCGGACAGCCGGAGAGAAATTCACCCCTCCACTTT; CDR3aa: CASSISPGQPERNSPLHF